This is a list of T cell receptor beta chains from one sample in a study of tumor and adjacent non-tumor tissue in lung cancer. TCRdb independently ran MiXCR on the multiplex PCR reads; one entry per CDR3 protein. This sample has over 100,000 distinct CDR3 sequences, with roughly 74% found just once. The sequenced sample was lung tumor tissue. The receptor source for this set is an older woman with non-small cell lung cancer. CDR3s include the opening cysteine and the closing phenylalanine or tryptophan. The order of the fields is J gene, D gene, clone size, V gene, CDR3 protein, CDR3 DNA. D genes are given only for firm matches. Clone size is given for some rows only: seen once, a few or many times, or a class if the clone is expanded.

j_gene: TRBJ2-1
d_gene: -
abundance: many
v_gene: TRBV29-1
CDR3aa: CSLGDLGFGNEQFF
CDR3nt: TGCAGCCTTGGGGATCTGGGCTTTGGGAATGAGCAGTTCTTC

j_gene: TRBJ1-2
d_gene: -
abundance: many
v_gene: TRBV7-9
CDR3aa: CASSLLRGARDYGYTF
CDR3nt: TGTGCCAGCAGCTTATTAAGAGGGGCGCGGGACTATGGCTACACCTTC

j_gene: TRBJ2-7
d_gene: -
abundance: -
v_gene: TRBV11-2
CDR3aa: CASRLGEAYEQYF
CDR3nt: TGTGCCAGCAGGTTAGGGGAGGCCTATGAGCAGTACTTC

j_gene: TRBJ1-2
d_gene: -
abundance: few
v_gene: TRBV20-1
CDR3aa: CNARVQGEYGYTF
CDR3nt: TGCAATGCTAGAGTTCAGGGTGAATATGGCTACACCTTC

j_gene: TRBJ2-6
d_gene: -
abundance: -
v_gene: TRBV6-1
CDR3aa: CASRVGANILTF
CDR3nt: TGTGCCAGTCGGGTCGGGGCCAACATCCTGACTTTC

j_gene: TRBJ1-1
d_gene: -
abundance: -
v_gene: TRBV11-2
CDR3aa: CASSLEPSMNTEAFF
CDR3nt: TGTGCCAGCAGCTTAGAACCCAGTATGAACACTGAAGCTTTCTTT

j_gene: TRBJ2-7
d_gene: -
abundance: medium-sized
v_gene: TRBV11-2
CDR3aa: CASSPLTDGGQYF
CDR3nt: TGTGCCAGCAGCCCGTTGACGGATGGAGGGCAGTACTTC

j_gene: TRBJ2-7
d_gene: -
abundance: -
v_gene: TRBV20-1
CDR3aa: CRALGDTGTYEQYF
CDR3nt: TGCAGAGCTTTAGGGGACACGGGGACCTACGAGCAATACTTC

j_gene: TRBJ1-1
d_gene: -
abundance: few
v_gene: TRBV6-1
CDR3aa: CANSELRGNTEAFF
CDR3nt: TGTGCCAACAGTGAACTGAGGGGGAACACTGAAGCTTTCTTT

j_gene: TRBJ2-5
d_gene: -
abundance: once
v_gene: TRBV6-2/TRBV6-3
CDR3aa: CASSYMGETQYF
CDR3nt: TGTGCCAGCAGTTATATGGGGGAGACCCAGTACTTC

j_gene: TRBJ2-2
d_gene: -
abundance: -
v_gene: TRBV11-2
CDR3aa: CASILILAAHTGELFF
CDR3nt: TGTGCCAGCATCTTAATACTGGCGGCCCACACCGGGGAGCTGTTTTTT

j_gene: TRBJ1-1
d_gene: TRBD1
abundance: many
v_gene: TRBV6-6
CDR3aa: CASSGQGRDTEAFF
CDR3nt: TGTGCCAGCAGCGGACAGGGGCGCGACACTGAAGCTTTCTTT

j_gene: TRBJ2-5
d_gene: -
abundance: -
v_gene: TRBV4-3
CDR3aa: CASSRHRDSHETLYF
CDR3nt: TGCGCCAGTAGCCGACACAGGGACTCACATGAGACCCTGTACTTC

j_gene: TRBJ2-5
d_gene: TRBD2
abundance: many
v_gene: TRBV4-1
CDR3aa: CASSQDGLAGGETQYF
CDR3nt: TGCGCCAGCAGCCAAGATGGACTAGCGGGGGGAGAGACCCAGTACTTC

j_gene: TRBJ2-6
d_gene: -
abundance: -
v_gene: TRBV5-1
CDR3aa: CTSSSGSSGANVLTF
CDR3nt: TGCACCAGCAGCTCAGGGAGCTCTGGGGCCAACGTCCTGACTTTC

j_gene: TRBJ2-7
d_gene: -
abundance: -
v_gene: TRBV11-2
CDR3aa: CASNLSTGTTEQYF
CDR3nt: TGCGCCAGCAACTTATCCACTGGGACAACCGAGCAGTACTTC